This T cell receptor (beta chain) was captured by sequencing in a study of blood T cell repertoires in COVID-19. Study-level background: Material from acute and convalescent COVID-19 was sourced from the United States, Italy and Spain. PBMCs, B-cell-depleted T cells, or T cells were the source of the cDNA or gDNA that made up the material.

Germline trimming cut 5 bases from V and 0 bases from J; bases unmatched to any gene: 5. Germline V gives CDR1 SGHDT, CDR2 YYEEEE. The length of the CDR3 is 15 residues. In the authors' workflow: Amplification of reference gene primers provided the estimated nucleated cell counts. Sequencing used immunoSEQ multiplex PCR; TCRdb keeps in-frame clones, though not all of them. That table furnishes V, J and clone size, whereas the DNA furnished D and trimming. The sample consists of 180,000 or so clones, roughly 86% of them appearing once. The TCR was taken from a woman aged 45-60 years with acute or convalescent COVID-19. Source material: peripheral blood. V and J are TRBV5-6 and TRBJ2-3, with TRBD2 matching 8 bases. The CDR3 coding sequence is TGTGCCAGCAGAGAACTAGCGGTGAGCACAGATACGCAGTATTTT. This encodes CASRELAVSTDTQYF.